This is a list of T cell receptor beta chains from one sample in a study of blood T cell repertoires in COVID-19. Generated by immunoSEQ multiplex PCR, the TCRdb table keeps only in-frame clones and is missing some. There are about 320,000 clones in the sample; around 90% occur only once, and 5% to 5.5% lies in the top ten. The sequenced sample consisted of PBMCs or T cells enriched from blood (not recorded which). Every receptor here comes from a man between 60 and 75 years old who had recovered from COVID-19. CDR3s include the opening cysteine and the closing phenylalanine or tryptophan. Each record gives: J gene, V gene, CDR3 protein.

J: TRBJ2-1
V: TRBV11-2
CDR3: CASSPIAGPYNEQFF

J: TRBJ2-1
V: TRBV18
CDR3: CASSPDTRQGGEQFF

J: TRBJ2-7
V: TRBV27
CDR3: CASSLLGARRRSYEQYF

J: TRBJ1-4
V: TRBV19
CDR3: CASSRQGSTNEKLFF

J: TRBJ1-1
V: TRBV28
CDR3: CASTGNTEAFF

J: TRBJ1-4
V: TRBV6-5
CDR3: CASRTGASEKLFF

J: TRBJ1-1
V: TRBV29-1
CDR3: CSVEGTGQLNTEAFF

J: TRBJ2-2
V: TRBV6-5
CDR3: CASRGQVRNTGELFF

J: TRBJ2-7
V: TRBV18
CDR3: CASSPDRASYEQYF

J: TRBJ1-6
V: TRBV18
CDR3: CASSLTGTGDGSPLHF

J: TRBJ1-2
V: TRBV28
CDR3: CAGGTGGTANYGYTF

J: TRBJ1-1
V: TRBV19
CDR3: CASSTRTHYNTEAFF

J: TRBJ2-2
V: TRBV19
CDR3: CASTRTENTGELFF

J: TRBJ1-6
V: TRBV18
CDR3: CASSGENSPLHF

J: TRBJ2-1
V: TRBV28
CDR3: CASRVLAGGPGEQFF

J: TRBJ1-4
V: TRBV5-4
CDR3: CASSNGGANEKLFF

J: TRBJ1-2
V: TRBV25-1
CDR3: CASSGGYGYTF

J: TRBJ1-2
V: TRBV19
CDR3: CASTLGSNYGYTF

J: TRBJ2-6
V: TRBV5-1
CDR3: CASSLGRNPANVLTF

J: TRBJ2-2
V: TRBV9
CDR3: CASSVGGSWTGELFF

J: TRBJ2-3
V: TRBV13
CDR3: CASSLKAGGLGDTQYF

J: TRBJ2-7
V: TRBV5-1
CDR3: CASSLVIAGDEQYF

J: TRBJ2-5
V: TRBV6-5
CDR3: CASSRQGGGETQYF

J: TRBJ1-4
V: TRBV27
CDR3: CASSLLGLGEKLFF

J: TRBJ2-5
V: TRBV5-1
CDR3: CASSARTTSGVTETQYF